This is a list of T cell receptor beta chains from one sample in a study of T cell repertoires in cytomegalovirus infection. TCRdb reprocessed the reads with MiXCR, giving one entry per CDR3 protein. The sample records about 700,000 distinct CDR3 sequences, roughly a third being singletons. No antigen is known for these receptors. The sequenced sample was cultured PBMCs, obtained from culture after CMV antigen stimulation. All receptors come from a human donor in good health (CMV status not recorded). Some clones in this sample may be carry-over from other donors' samples. The CDR3 runs from the conserved cysteine through the conserved F or W.

v_call: TRBV27
j_call: TRBJ2-2
cdr3_aa: CASSLQSGLAGELFF

v_call: TRBV5-6
j_call: TRBJ2-7
cdr3_aa: CASSLGVSSGAVYEQYF

v_call: TRBV12-3/TRBV12-4
j_call: TRBJ1-6
cdr3_aa: CASNPPGQGGSPLHF

v_call: TRBV7-8
j_call: TRBJ2-7
cdr3_aa: CASSTRDRHYEQYF

v_call: TRBV7-2
j_call: TRBJ2-5
cdr3_aa: CASSSGRWKETQYF

v_call: TRBV7-9
j_call: TRBJ2-1
cdr3_aa: CASSSKTGFSYNEQFF

v_call: TRBV7-9
j_call: TRBJ2-7
cdr3_aa: CASSPLGSGRYEQYF

v_call: TRBV11-2
j_call: TRBJ2-1
cdr3_aa: CASSLGPAVVSYNEQFF

v_call: TRBV2
j_call: TRBJ2-1
cdr3_aa: CASRSGGRDEQFF

v_call: TRBV7-8
j_call: TRBJ1-5
cdr3_aa: CASSSGTVGMYSNQPQHF

v_call: TRBV12-3/TRBV12-4
j_call: TRBJ1-2
cdr3_aa: CASTPFPGGYEGYGYTF

v_call: TRBV19
j_call: TRBJ2-7
cdr3_aa: CASSNSPREALSYEQYF

v_call: TRBV6-6
j_call: TRBJ1-6
cdr3_aa: CASSWGGNSPLHF

v_call: TRBV6-1
j_call: TRBJ2-5
cdr3_aa: CASSERVRSGTQYF

v_call: TRBV7-2
j_call: TRBJ1-2
cdr3_aa: CASSFHTGGDGYTF

v_call: TRBV4-3
j_call: TRBJ1-2
cdr3_aa: CASSQDSPNYGYTF

v_call: TRBV4-3
j_call: TRBJ2-7
cdr3_aa: CASSHAQQEFVGEQYF

v_call: TRBV5-5
j_call: TRBJ1-1
cdr3_aa: CASSWDRYSFANTEAFF

v_call: TRBV2
j_call: TRBJ1-1
cdr3_aa: CASTLQGWDTEAFF

v_call: TRBV28
j_call: TRBJ1-1
cdr3_aa: CASSLPGFTEAFF

v_call: TRBV6-1
j_call: TRBJ2-7
cdr3_aa: CASSEDPDRSYEQYF

v_call: TRBV28
j_call: TRBJ1-6
cdr3_aa: CASTGRGSPLHF

v_call: TRBV20-1
j_call: TRBJ1-5
cdr3_aa: CSAKKSGQSNQPQHF

v_call: TRBV20-1
j_call: TRBJ2-7
cdr3_aa: CSARDPGYEQYF

v_call: TRBV6-2/TRBV6-3
j_call: TRBJ1-5
cdr3_aa: CASSYLMGGANNQPQHF

v_call: TRBV27
j_call: TRBJ2-7
cdr3_aa: CASSPTWGAGYEQYF

v_call: TRBV6-1
j_call: TRBJ1-5
cdr3_aa: CASSEVGTHNQPQHF

v_call: TRBV30
j_call: TRBJ1-3
cdr3_aa: CAWSGPGRNTIYF

v_call: TRBV9
j_call: TRBJ2-3
cdr3_aa: CASGRTGNTDTQYF

v_call: TRBV6-5
j_call: TRBJ2-5
cdr3_aa: CASSRLSGSRETQYF

v_call: TRBV15
j_call: TRBJ2-2
cdr3_aa: CATSTPGGAGGELFF

v_call: TRBV28
j_call: TRBJ2-7
cdr3_aa: CASSLIGQGAYEQYF

v_call: TRBV11-2
j_call: TRBJ2-3
cdr3_aa: CASSPLRGASTDTQYF

v_call: TRBV7-6
j_call: TRBJ2-7
cdr3_aa: CASSLALQGYEQYF

v_call: TRBV28
j_call: TRBJ1-1
cdr3_aa: CASRGAHPEMNTEAFF

v_call: TRBV27
j_call: TRBJ2-2
cdr3_aa: CASTHRTGRDHLYTGELFF

v_call: TRBV19
j_call: TRBJ2-2
cdr3_aa: CASSLERAYDGELFF

v_call: TRBV6-6
j_call: TRBJ1-4
cdr3_aa: CASSVGSTSKNEILFF

v_call: TRBV12-3/TRBV12-4
j_call: TRBJ2-3
cdr3_aa: CASSQRLAGGGTDTQYF

v_call: TRBV10-2
j_call: TRBJ2-7
cdr3_aa: CASSEPGTEQYF

v_call: TRBV7-2
j_call: TRBJ2-1
cdr3_aa: CASRDRDRQSYNEQFF

v_call: TRBV7-8
j_call: TRBJ2-5
cdr3_aa: CASSLAASVAETQYF

v_call: TRBV3-1
j_call: TRBJ2-5
cdr3_aa: CASSKEQGKTQYF

v_call: TRBV7-9
j_call: TRBJ2-2
cdr3_aa: CASSFLDSNTGELFF

v_call: TRBV5-4
j_call: TRBJ2-3
cdr3_aa: CASSRDISTDTQYF

v_call: TRBV30
j_call: TRBJ1-2
cdr3_aa: CAWSEGFNYGYTF

v_call: TRBV12-3/TRBV12-4
j_call: TRBJ1-4
cdr3_aa: CASSSGAGGLRGNEKLFF

v_call: TRBV4-1
j_call: TRBJ2-1
cdr3_aa: CASSHKWGYGDNEQFF

v_call: TRBV7-2
j_call: TRBJ1-1
cdr3_aa: CASSLGGQGLYTEAFF

v_call: TRBV5-1
j_call: TRBJ2-3
cdr3_aa: CASSPPRTSGSDTQYF